This TCR beta chain comes out of a study of blood T cells in healthy people across ages. Whole-study results and caveats: It was the long-lived donors that had more naive CD4+ cells and higher diversity than aged donors. It was held that diversity estimates obtained from one million T cells represented underestimates.

Concerning this clonotype: The antigen is unknown.

Then a second PCR, running roughly 7 to 11 cycles, was carried out with a sample-barcoded 5' primer and a J-beta primer mix. Template switching added a 12-random-nucleotide identifier to every cDNA molecule. TCRdb re-derived calls from the 5' RACE reads in MiXCR, one entry per CDR3 protein. The sample has approximately 770,000 distinct CDR3 sequences, 55% to 70% seen once. This CDR3 contains 14 residues. V was pared by 5 bases and J by 6 bases, with 17 bases between. The germline V gene encodes CDR1 SGHVS and CDR2 FQNEAQ. Sequencing input: blood. This rearrangement joins TRBV7-8 to TRBJ2-7; D is undetermined. The sequence derives from a man aged 30-40 years in good health. The CDR3 region is CASSQFSPGSEQYF. In DNA, the CDR3 is TGTGCCAGCAGCCAATTCTCTCCGGGCTCCGAGCAGTACTTC.